This T cell receptor beta chain was sequenced in a study of blood T cell repertoires in COVID-19. The overall study: From T cells, B-cell-depleted T cells, or PBMCs came the material, which was cDNA or gDNA.

Losses at the gene ends were 5 bases for V and 5 bases for J; bases not matched to a gene: 6. Germline-derived CDR1 and CDR2 are SEHNR and FQNEAQ (reference sequence). The CDR3 runs 15 residues. Original processing methods: It was from reference gene primer amplification that nucleated cell counts were estimated. The protocol was immunoSEQ multiplex PCR, while the TCRdb copy is restricted to in-frame clones and leaves out a portion. That table furnishes V, J and clone size, whereas the DNA furnished D and trimming. The sample shows roughly 76,000 clones, roughly 90% of them seen only once. This TCR was recovered from a man aged 50 or older with acute or convalescent COVID-19. The chain uses TRBV7-9 and TRBJ2-1; 10 nucleotides line up with TRBD2. The specimen sequenced was peripheral blood. DNA for the CDR3: TGTGCCAGCAGCGGGAGCGGGGGGGCTGACAATGAGCAGTTCTTC. Its translation: CASSGSGGADNEQFF.